The 15 T cell receptor beta chains listed next were all sequenced from one sample in a study of blood T cell repertoires in COVID-19. Assay: immunoSEQ multiplex PCR; the TCRdb copy retains only in-frame clones and omits some. This sample has over 600,000 clones, with 90% found just once. The specimen sequenced was peripheral blood. The receptors stem from a woman aged 18-35 years with acute or convalescent COVID-19.

The rearrangement uses TRBV6-5 and TRBJ1-4; TRBD1 is a possible D gene (5 bases). This CDR3 contains 14 residues. CDR1 is MNHEY, CDR2 SVGAGI, per germline. V lost 6 bases and J lost 4, with 12 bases in between. CDR3 in DNA: TGTGCCAGCAGATCAGGGCTGATTAATGAAAAACTGTTTTTT. Its translation is CASRSGLINEKLFF.

The rearrangement links TRBV19 to TRBJ2-2; the match to TRBD1 covers 9 bases. The CDR3 is 17 residues long. V lost 6 bases to trimming and J lost 7 bases; unmatched junction nucleotides: 15. Germline V CDR1 and CDR2: LNHDA, SQIVND (reference sequence). CDR3 nucleotide sequence: TGTGCCAGTAGCCCTGGCCGGGACAGGGCGTCTGGCGGGGAGCTGTTTTTT. Amino acid sequence: CASSPGRDRASGGELFF.

V usage is TRBV12-3 or TRBV12-4 and J usage is TRBJ1-2; possible D gene TRBD1, 6 bases. The CDR3 runs 12 residues. The V gene lost 6 bases and the J gene lost 8 bases, with 13 bases spanning the gap. CDR3 nucleotide sequence: TGTGCCAGCAGAAGGGGGGGCGGGGGCTACACCTTC. Amino acid sequence: CASRRGGGGYTF.

The chain links TRBV4-1 to TRBJ2-1, with a possible D match to TRBD1 (5 bases). The germline V gene has CDR1 MGHRA and CDR2 YSYEKL. This CDR3 comprises 13 residues. V was pared by 0 bases and J by 13 bases, with 13 bases between. CDR3 sequence: CASSQEGQIKQFF. The CDR3, as DNA: TGCGCCAGCAGCCAAGAGGGGCAGATCAAACAGTTCTTC.

This sequence joins TRBV14 and TRBJ2-3; no reliable D call. This CDR3 is 15 amino acids long. CDR1 SGHDN and CDR2 FVKESK come from the germline V gene. V was pared by 1 base and J by 0 bases, with 8 bases between. The CDR3 spells CASSQASTSTDTQYF. The CDR3 DNA reads as TGTGCCAGCAGCCAAGCAAGCACTAGCACAGATACGCAGTATTTT.

The J gene is TRBJ2-7, the V gene TRBV4-1, with 7 bases lining up with TRBD1. V was clipped by 1 base and J by 0 bases; unmatched bases: 6. Looked up from germline, CDR1 is MGHRA and CDR2 is YSYEKL. This CDR3 region has 16 residues. The CDR3 loop reads CASSQVRGSSSYEQYF. The CDR3, as DNA: TGCGCCAGCAGCCAAGTCAGGGGGTCGAGCTCCTACGAGCAGTACTTC.

The CDR3 loop is CASSLTDTEAFF. Here the CDR3 DNA reads TGTGCCAGCAGCTTAACTGACACTGAAGCTTTCTTT. The chain couples TRBV11-2 to TRBJ1-1; D is undetermined. V was pared by 2 bases and J by 3 bases, with 4 bases between. The CDR3 has 12 amino acids. CDR1 is SGHAT, CDR2 FQNNGV, per germline.

V gene TRBV29-1 combines with J gene TRBJ2-7; 7 positions agree with TRBD1. V lost 4 bases and J lost 2; bases outside the gene matches: 5. The CDR3 is 13 residues long. The germline gives CDR1 SQVTM, CDR2 ANQGSEA. CDR3 region: CSVGGTVTYEQYF. DNA for the CDR3: TGCAGCGTTGGGGGGACAGTCACCTACGAGCAGTACTTC.

The chain joins TRBV30 to TRBJ2-7, with 9 bases matching TRBD1. This CDR3 region has 14 residues. In germline, CDR1 is GTSNPN, CDR2 SVGIG (reference sequence). V lost 4 bases to trimming and J lost 2 bases; unmatched junction nucleotides: 6. The CDR3 loop is CAWTAGTGPYEQYF. CDR3 coding DNA: TGTGCCTGGACGGCCGGGACAGGGCCCTACGAGCAGTACTTC.

This chain links TRBV6-5 with TRBJ1-6; maybe TRBD1 (6 bases). The CDR3 length is 14 residues. Germline CDR1 is MNHEY and CDR2 is SVGAGI. Trimming took 5 bases from V and 7 from J, leaving 12 bases between them. CDR3 in amino acids: CASSPDRPNSPLHF. CDR3 in DNA: TGTGCCAGCAGTCCCGACAGGCCCAATTCACCCCTCCACTTT.

The chain uses TRBV10-3 and TRBJ1-3; a possible D gene is TRBD1 (6 bases). The V end was cut by 5 bases, the J end by 8 bases, with 16 bases between. The germline gives CDR1 ENHRY, CDR2 SYGVKD. There are 14 residues in the CDR3. CDR3 DNA sequence: TGTGCCATCAGTTTTGACAGGAGCGGAGACACCATATATTTT. Translation: CAISFDRSGDTIYF.

The CDR3, as DNA: TGTGCCAGCAGGATAGACAGGGCCCGCGAGCAGTACTTC. As protein: CASRIDRAREQYF. The gene calls are TRBV6-5 and TRBJ2-7; TRBD1 matches 7 bases. The germline gives CDR1 MNHEY, CDR2 SVGAGI. This CDR3 region has 13 residues. After removal of 6 bases from V and 6 bases from J, the junction contained 8 bases not matched to a gene.

This chain uses TRBV6-4 with TRBJ1-2; D not certain. The CDR3 consists of 13 residues. V gave up 2 bases and J gave up 4 bases, with 8 bases separating them. CDR1 is MRHNA, CDR2 SNTAGT, per germline. CDR3 nucleotides: TGTGCCAGCAGTGACAGGGAGGGCTATGGCTACACCTTC. It encodes CASSDREGYGYTF.

A remark on this clone: Other DNA sequences in this sample translate to the same CDR3. The rearrangement links TRBV29-1 to TRBJ2-3; TRBD2 agrees at 11 bases. CDR3 length: 14 amino acids. The germline V gene encodes CDR1 SQVTM and CDR2 ANQGSEA. Trimming at V came to 6 bases and at J to 1 base, leaving 3 bases not matched to a gene. In DNA form, the CDR3 reads TGCAGCGTCACGACTAGCGGGGGCACAGATACGCAGTATTTT. This gives the protein CSVTTSGGTDTQYF.

The chain carries TRBV9 and TRBJ1-4; 8 positions match TRBD1. V lost 0 bases to trimming and J lost 7 bases; unmatched junction nucleotides: 2. CDR1 SGDLS and CDR2 YYNGEE come from the germline V gene. The CDR3 is 14 residues long. CDR3 in DNA: TGTGCCAGCAGCGTAGTCGGACAGGGTGAAAAACTGTTTTTT. Protein product: CASSVVGQGEKLFF.